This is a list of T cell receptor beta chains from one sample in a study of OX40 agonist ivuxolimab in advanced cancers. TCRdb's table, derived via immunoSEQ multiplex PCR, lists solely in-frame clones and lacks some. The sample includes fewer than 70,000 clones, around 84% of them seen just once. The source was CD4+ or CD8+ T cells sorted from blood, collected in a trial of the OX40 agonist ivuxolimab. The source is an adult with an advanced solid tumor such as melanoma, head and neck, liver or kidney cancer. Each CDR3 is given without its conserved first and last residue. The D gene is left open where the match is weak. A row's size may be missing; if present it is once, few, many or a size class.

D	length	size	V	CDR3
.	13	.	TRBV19	ASSPEEQGYETQY
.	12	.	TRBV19	ASTEGPLTGELF
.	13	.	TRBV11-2	ASSLDRRLVYEQY
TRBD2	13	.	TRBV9	ASSKRASGNYEQF
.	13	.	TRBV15	ATSRDPSGQYEQY
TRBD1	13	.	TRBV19	ASSVAAGGAKGYT
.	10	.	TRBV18	ASSPDSYEQY
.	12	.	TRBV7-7	ASSLGGNYNEQF
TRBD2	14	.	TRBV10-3	ATRGYVSSGSNEQF
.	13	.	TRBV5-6	ASSQTGTGNSPLH
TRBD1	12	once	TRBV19	ATLRDRVNTEAF
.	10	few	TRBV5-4	ASSLARQGYT
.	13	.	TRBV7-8	ASSGGRRVTGELF
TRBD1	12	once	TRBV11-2	ASSPGQVNTEAF
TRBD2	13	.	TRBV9	ASSVGGGRGNEQF
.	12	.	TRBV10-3	AISGRGLNTEAF
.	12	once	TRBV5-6	ASSLDDVFYEQY
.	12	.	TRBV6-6	ASSYSQDVHEQY
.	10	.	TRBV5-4	ASSSTGWEQY
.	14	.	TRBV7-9	ASSQLRQRSTDTQY
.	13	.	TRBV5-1	ASSLDGGVNTEAF
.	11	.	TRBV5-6	ASSLTVASEQY
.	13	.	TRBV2	ASSEPPRGANVLT
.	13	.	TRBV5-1	ASSLGPGVNEKLF
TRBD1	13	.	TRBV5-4	ASSLEQGAKNIQY
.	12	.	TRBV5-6	ASSFRASNQPQH
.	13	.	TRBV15	ATSRDQGFYNEQF
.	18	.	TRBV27	ASSFLGTGLAGESSYEQY
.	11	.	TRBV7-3	ASSLPGFSEAF
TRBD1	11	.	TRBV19	ASNQGADSPLH
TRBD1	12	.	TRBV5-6	ASSVWDRRYGYT
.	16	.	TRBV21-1	ASSKGRQDRAVRETQY